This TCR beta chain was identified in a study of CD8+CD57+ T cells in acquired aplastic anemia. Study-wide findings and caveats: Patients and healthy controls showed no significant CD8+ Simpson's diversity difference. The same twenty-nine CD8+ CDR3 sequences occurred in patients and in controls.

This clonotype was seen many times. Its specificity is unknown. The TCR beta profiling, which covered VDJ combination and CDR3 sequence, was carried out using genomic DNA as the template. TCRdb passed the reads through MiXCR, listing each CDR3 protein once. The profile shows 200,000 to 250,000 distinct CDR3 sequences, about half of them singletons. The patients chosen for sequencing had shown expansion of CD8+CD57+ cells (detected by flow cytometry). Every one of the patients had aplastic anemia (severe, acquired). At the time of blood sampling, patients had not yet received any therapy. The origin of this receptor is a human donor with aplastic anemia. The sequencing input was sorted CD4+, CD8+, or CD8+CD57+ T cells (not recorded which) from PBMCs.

The CDR3 here is CASSLERGGYEQYF. The DNA of the CDR3 is TGCGCCAGCAGCTTGGAACGGGGGGGGTACGAGCAGTACTTC. The rearrangement joins TRBV5-1 to TRBJ2-7; 8 bases line up with TRBD2. Germline V gives CDR1 SGHRS, CDR2 YFSETQ. The CDR3 length is 14 residues. The trim removed 0 bases at V and 4 bases at J, leaving 3 bases unmatched.